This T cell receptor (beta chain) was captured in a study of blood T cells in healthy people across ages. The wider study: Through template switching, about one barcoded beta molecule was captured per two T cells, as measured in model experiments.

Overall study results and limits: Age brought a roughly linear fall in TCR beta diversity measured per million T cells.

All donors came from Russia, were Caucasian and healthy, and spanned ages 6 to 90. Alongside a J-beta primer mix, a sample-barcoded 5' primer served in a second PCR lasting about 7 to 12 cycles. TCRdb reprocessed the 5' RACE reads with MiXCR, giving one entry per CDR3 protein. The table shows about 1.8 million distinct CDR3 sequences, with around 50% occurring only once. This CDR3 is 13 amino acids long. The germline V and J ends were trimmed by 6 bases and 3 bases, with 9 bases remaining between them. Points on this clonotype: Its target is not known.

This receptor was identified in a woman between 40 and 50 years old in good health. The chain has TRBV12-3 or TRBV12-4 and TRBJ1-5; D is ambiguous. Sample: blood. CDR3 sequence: CASSREPNQPQHF. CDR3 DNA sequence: TGTGCCAGCAGCCGGGAACCCAATCAGCCCCAGCATTTT.